This TCR beta chain was identified during a study of blood T cell repertoires in COVID-19. Per germline, CDR1 SGHTA and CDR2 FQGNSA. The CDR3 runs 15 residues. The V gene lost 2 bases and the J gene lost 3 bases, with 11 bases spanning the gap. Here immunoSEQ multiplex PCR was the method, and the copy in TCRdb shows in-frame clones only, minus some. The profile covers about 120,000 clones, with roughly 85% appearing a single time and approximately 11% taken by the ten largest. Sequenced input: peripheral blood. This receptor was identified in an elderly man with acute or convalescent COVID-19. This sequence joins TRBV7-2 and TRBJ1-3; D uncertain. DNA of the CDR3: TGTGCCAGCAGCTTAAGTTGGGCAGATGGAAACACCATATATTTT. The encoded protein is CASSLSWADGNTIYF.